This is a list of T cell receptor beta chains from one sample in a study of control samples from healthy donors and cancer patients. This table comes from immunoSEQ multiplex PCR, and its TCRdb copy is limited to in-frame clones, with some not included. Counted here are approximately 230,000 clones, over 75% occurring once; the ten biggest clones make up more than 10%. Sequencing was carried out using PBMCs. All receptors derive from a woman aged 55-70 years with lung cancer. The CDR3 runs from the conserved cysteine through the conserved F or W. The order of the fields is clone size, D gene, V gene, J gene, CDR3 DNA, CDR3 protein. The D gene is left open where the match is weak. Size is omitted from some rows. Given values are once, few, many or a class for expanded clones.

>NA|TRBD1|TRBV2|TRBJ1-2
TGTGCCAGCAGTGAAGACAGGGGGAACTATGGCTACACCTTC
CASSEDRGNYGYTF
>NA|NA|TRBV2|TRBJ1-5
TGTGCCAGCAGTGAAATGGCGGTCAATCAGCCCCAGCATTTT
CASSEMAVNQPQHF
>few|TRBD2|TRBV7-2|TRBJ2-7
TGTGCCAGCAGCATGCGACTAGCGGGGGCCTACGAGCAGTACTTC
CASSMRLAGAYEQYF
>NA|TRBD2|TRBV5-4|TRBJ2-5
TGTGCCAGCAGCTTGGGACTAGCGCCCGGAGGCAGCGAGACCCAGTACTTC
CASSLGLAPGGSETQYF
>NA|NA|TRBV27|TRBJ1-4
TGTGCCAGCAGTTTGAGACGAAGGGGGAGAACTAATGAAAAACTGTTTTTT
CASSLRRRGRTNEKLFF
>NA|TRBD2|TRBV20-1|TRBJ2-1
TGCAGTGCCAGTTTAAGGGAGCGGGGGTTCTACAATGAGCAGTTCTTC
CSASLRERGFYNEQFF
>NA|NA|TRBV3-1/TRBV3-2|TRBJ2-6
TGTGCCAGCAGCCAAGATCACTCTGGGGCCAACGTCCTGACTTTC
CASSQDHSGANVLTF
>NA|NA|TRBV5-5|TRBJ2-7
TGTGCCAGCCGCCCCGGGTGGGAATCCTACGAGCAGTACTTC
CASRPGWESYEQYF
>NA|TRBD2|TRBV5-4|TRBJ2-3
TGTGCCAGCAGCTGGGGCTCTCGCCTAGCGGTTACGCAGTATTTT
CASSWGSRLAVTQYF
>NA|TRBD2|TRBV7-9|TRBJ2-1
TGTGCCAGCAGCCTGGGGCGGACTAGCGGGAGGAGGGATGAGCAGTTCTTC
CASSLGRTSGRRDEQFF
>NA|NA|TRBV12-3/TRBV12-4|TRBJ2-1
TGTGCCAGCAGTTTAGGGCAAAACAATGAGCAGTTCTTC
CASSLGQNNEQFF
>NA|TRBD2|TRBV28|TRBJ2-1
TGTGCCAGCAGTTCTACAGCGGGAGCTGGCAATGAGCAGTTCTTC
CASSSTAGAGNEQFF
>NA|NA|TRBV27|TRBJ2-7
TGTGCCAGCAGTTTGGTGCAGGGTCGTTCCGAGCAGTACTTC
CASSLVQGRSEQYF
>NA|TRBD2|TRBV7-9|TRBJ2-1
TGTGCCAGCAGTGGACTAGCTTCCCTTGCAGGCTCCTACAATGAGCAGTTCTTC
CASSGLASLAGSYNEQFF
>NA|TRBD1|TRBV7-6|TRBJ1-1
TGTGCCAGCAGCCGCCTGACAGGGGAGGACCTGACTTTCTTT
CASSRLTGEDLTFF
>once|TRBD1|TRBV7-9|TRBJ2-6
TGTGCCAGCAGCTTTCCTTGGGACAGGGGCCTCTCTGGGGCCAACGTCCTGACTTTC
CASSFPWDRGLSGANVLTF
>NA|NA|TRBV5-4|TRBJ1-4
TGTGCCAGCAGCTTGGAGTGGGATAATGAAAAACTGTTTTTT
CASSLEWDNEKLFF
>NA|NA|TRBV5-1|TRBJ2-1
TGCGCCAGCAGCTTGGATGATAGCGGCTACAATGAGCAGTTCTTC
CASSLDDSGYNEQFF
>NA|NA|TRBV29-1|TRBJ2-1
TGCAGCGTTGGTCCACAGGGCCAGGGGAATGAGCAGTTCTTC
CSVGPQGQGNEQFF
>NA|NA|TRBV10-3|TRBJ1-1
TGTGCCATCGGCCCTGGCCGAAGCTTAGACTTT
CAIGPGRSLDF
>NA|NA|TRBV9|TRBJ2-7
TGTGCCAGCAGCGTAAGTCCGACGATGGGTAACGAGCAGTACTTC
CASSVSPTMGNEQYF
>NA|NA|TRBV5-1|TRBJ1-4
TGCGCCAGCAGCTTGGCCGCAACGTCCAATGAAAAACTGTTTTTT
CASSLAATSNEKLFF
>NA|NA|TRBV6-5|TRBJ2-7
TGTGCCAGCAGTTACGCAGGGTTGGGCGAGCAGTACTTC
CASSYAGLGEQYF
>NA|TRBD1|TRBV10-2|TRBJ2-7
TGCGCCAGCAGGGAACCGGGACAGGGGTCCTACGAGCAGTACTTC
CASREPGQGSYEQYF
>NA|NA|TRBV28|TRBJ1-6
TGTGCCACCAGGGAGGGTACTAATTCAGCCCTCCACTTT
CATREGTNSALHF
>once|NA|TRBV4-2|TRBJ1-2
TGTGCCAGCAGTGAAAGCAGGATTAACAACTATGGCGGCACCTTC
CASSESRINNYGGTF
>NA|NA|TRBV5-1|TRBJ1-4
TGCGCCAGCAGCTTGCAACCGGCAGCTGCAACTAATGAAAAACTGTTTTTT
CASSLQPAAATNEKLFF
>NA|NA|TRBV6-5|TRBJ1-1
TGTGCCAGCAGTATCAGCCGGAACACTGAAGCTTTCTTT
CASSISRNTEAFF
>NA|TRBD1|TRBV28|TRBJ1-2
TGTGCCAGCAGTCGATTCGACAGGGCTGGTGGCTACACCTTC
CASSRFDRAGGYTF
>NA|NA|TRBV5-1|TRBJ1-1
TGCGCCAGCAGCGTACAGCACACTGAAGCTTTCTTT
CASSVQHTEAFF
>NA|NA|TRBV2|TRBJ1-4
TGTGCCAGCAGTGAATTAACAACTACTAATGAAAAACTGTTTTTT
CASSELTTTNEKLFF
>NA|TRBD2|TRBV11-2|TRBJ2-7
TGTGCCAGCAGCTCTCTAGCGGGTATCTCCTACGAGCAGTACTTC
CASSSLAGISYEQYF
>few|TRBD1|TRBV4-2|TRBJ2-5
TGTGCCAGCAGCCCGGGAACGACAGGGCAAGAGACCCAGTACTTC
CASSPGTTGQETQYF
>NA|TRBD2|TRBV9|TRBJ2-1
TGTGCCAGCAGCGTAGACCCGGGACTAGCGGGAGGGAGAAAGAACAATGAGCAGTTCTTC
CASSVDPGLAGGRKNNEQFF
>NA|NA|TRBV2|TRBJ1-6
TGTGCCAGCAGTGAATGGGTAGGGTCTGATTCACCCCTCCACTTT
CASSEWVGSDSPLHF
>NA|TRBD1|TRBV19|TRBJ2-2
TGTGCCAGTAGCAGGAAAGGACAGGGAACGAACACCGGGGAGCTGTTTTTT
CASSRKGQGTNTGELFF
>NA|NA|TRBV18|TRBJ2-5
TGTGCCAGCTCACCGTCCGGGACATCGAATGGAGAGACCCAGTACTTC
CASSPSGTSNGETQYF
>NA|NA|TRBV19|TRBJ2-3
TGTGCCAGCTCCCGAAGGCAGAGCACAGATACGCAGTATTTT
CASSRRQSTDTQYF
>NA|NA|TRBV27|TRBJ1-6
TGTGCCAGCAGTTTATCCCGGGGGGGCGCGGGTAATTCACCCCTCCACTTT
CASSLSRGGAGNSPLHF
>NA|NA|TRBV19|TRBJ2-2
TGTGCCAGTAGTATAGGCCAGGGGACTAACACCGGGGAGCTGTTTTTT
CASSIGQGTNTGELFF
>few|NA|TRBV25-1|TRBJ2-7
TGTGCCAGCAGTGAAGAAGGGGGCTCCTACGAGCAGTACTTC
CASSEEGGSYEQYF
>NA|TRBD1|TRBV28|TRBJ2-7
TGTGCCAGCAGAGGACAGGGACGAACCTACGAGCAGTACTTC
CASRGQGRTYEQYF
>NA|TRBD2|TRBV6-5|TRBJ2-5
TGTGCCAGCAGTTCTCTCGGGGGGGCTGAGACCCAGTACTTC
CASSSLGGAETQYF
>NA|NA|TRBV30|TRBJ1-6
TGTGCCTGGAGTGTAGGGCAACCCAATTCACCCCTCCACTTT
CAWSVGQPNSPLHF
>NA|NA|TRBV7-8|TRBJ1-3
TGTGCCAGCAGCTCCTACAGGTTACCGGGGCCTGGAAACACCATATATTTT
CASSSYRLPGPGNTIYF
>NA|NA|TRBV6-1|TRBJ1-6
TGTGCCAGCAGTGAAAGGAGACCCACCAATTCACCCCTCCACTTT
CASSERRPTNSPLHF
>NA|NA|TRBV19|TRBJ1-3
TGTGCCAGTAGTCCCCCCTCGGGGTTATATAGAAACACCATATATTTT
CASSPPSGLYRNTIYF
>NA|NA|TRBV18|TRBJ2-1
TGTGCCAGCTGGACACTGACGGGGGGCGCCTACAATGAGCAGTTCTTC
CASWTLTGGAYNEQFF
>NA|NA|TRBV7-9|TRBJ1-2
TGTGCCAGCAGCTTAGGGGGTGCCGAAGTATATGGCTACACCTTC
CASSLGGAEVYGYTF
>NA|NA|TRBV2|TRBJ1-5
TGTGCCAGCAGTGAGTCCGGGCCCCAGCATTTT
CASSESGPQHF
>NA|NA|TRBV29-1|TRBJ2-4
TGCAGCGTGACGGTGATGGCCAAAAACATTCAGTACTTC
CSVTVMAKNIQYF
>once|NA|TRBV6-5|TRBJ2-3
TGTGCCAGCCTGGAAGTCGTATCCACAGATACGCAGTATTTT
CASLEVVSTDTQYF
>NA|NA|TRBV18|TRBJ2-7
TGTGCCAGCTCACCGGTGGGAGTGGGCTCCGAGCAGTACTTC
CASSPVGVGSEQYF
>NA|TRBD1|TRBV28|TRBJ2-3
TGTGCCAGCAGTCCCATCCCGACAGGGCCGGGGACAGATACGCAGTATTTT
CASSPIPTGPGTDTQYF
>few|TRBD2|TRBV7-6|TRBJ2-7
TGTGCCAGCAGCCTATCGACGACTAGCGGGAGGGCCTACGAGCAGTACTTC
CASSLSTTSGRAYEQYF
>NA|NA|TRBV30|TRBJ2-1
TGTGCCTGGAGTCCCGATCGGGTCAGGAGGGAGTTCTTC
CAWSPDRVRREFF
>NA|TRBD2|TRBV10-2|TRBJ2-5
TGCGCCAGCAGTCTAGCGGGAGTTGAGACCCAGTACTTC
CASSLAGVETQYF
>once|NA|TRBV10-2|TRBJ2-3
TGCGCCAGCAGTGTGAGGCAGTACACAGATACGCAGTATTTT
CASSVRQYTDTQYF